This entry lists 25 T cell receptor beta chains sequenced from one sample in a study of human T cells and chemical hapten exposure. TCRdb independently ran MiXCR on the RACE reads; one entry per CDR3 protein. The table has 150,000 to 200,000 distinct CDR3 sequences, about 14% seen once. The time point denotes: patch test 1, 2 weeks after DPC sensitization. Indicated treatment: therapeutic diphenylcyclopropenone sensitization with weekly scalp DPC. The input for sequencing was whole blood, taken in connection with sensitization to the hapten diphenylcyclopropenone (DPC). The receptors come from a woman aged 25 to 39 with alopecia areata. Some clones in this sample may be carry-over from other donors' samples.

This rearrangement joins TRBV7-8 to TRBJ2-2; D is unclear. Trimming stripped 1 base from V and 5 bases from J, with 8 bases between. There are 14 residues in the CDR3. Looked up from germline, CDR1 is SGHVS and CDR2 is FQNEAQ. The CDR3 loop is CASSLVHGTGELFF. The CDR3 coding sequence is TGTGCCAGCAGCTTAGTGCACGGGACCGGGGAGCTGTTTTTT.

The chain carries TRBV12-3 or TRBV12-4 and TRBJ2-1; 12 positions agree with TRBD2. The CDR3 loop spans 16 amino acids. V shed 5 bases, J shed 8 bases, and the junction held 10 bases outside the gene matches. CDR3 protein: CASSPPTSGSGDEQFF. For the CDR3, the DNA is TGTGCCAGCAGTCCCCCGACTAGCGGGAGCGGGGATGAGCAGTTCTTC.

This clonotype has a handful of counts. The rearrangement links TRBV29-1 to TRBJ2-5; 9 bases align to TRBD1. The CDR3 totals 14 residues. Germline V gives CDR1 SQVTM, CDR2 ANQGSEA. V lost 4 bases and J lost 2; bases outside the gene matches: 5. CDR3 DNA sequence: TGCAGCGTTGCCCCGGGACAGGGTCAAGAGACCCAGTACTTC. Translated: CSVAPGQGQETQYF.

The rearrangement links TRBV18 to TRBJ2-1, with 8 positions matching TRBD2. This CDR3 contains 14 residues. In germline, CDR1 is KGHSH, CDR2 LQKENI. V lost 6 bases and J lost 15; bases outside the gene matches: 16. CDR3 sequence reads: CASSLGAGASEWFF. The CDR3 coding sequence is TGTGCCAGCTCCCTAGGAGCGGGGGCTTCGGAGTGGTTCTTC.

V is TRBV28 and J is TRBJ1-6; D is ambiguous. V lost 5 bases to trimming and J lost 14 bases, with 16 bases between them. The CDR3 runs to 13 residues. Germline V CDR1 and CDR2: MDHEN, SYDVKM. In DNA form, the CDR3 reads TGTGCCAGCAGTACCCCCCCCACTGGTACCCTCCACTTT. Protein sequence: CASSTPPTGTLHF.

The CDR3: CASSLGRTANTGELFF. CDR3 in DNA: TGTGCCAGCAGCTTAGGGAGGACAGCGAACACCGGGGAGCTGTTTTTT. The gene calls are TRBV7-8 and TRBJ2-2; tentative D call: TRBD1 (6 bases). V dropped 1 base and J dropped 0 bases, with 9 bases sitting between them. Germline V gene data show CDR1 as SGHVS and CDR2 as FQNEAQ. This CDR3 has 16 residues.

V gene TRBV28 combines with J gene TRBJ1-2; weak D call: TRBD1 (5 bases). V lost 1 base, J lost 4 bases, and 10 bases lay in between. The CDR3 runs 14 residues. The germline gives CDR1 MDHEN, CDR2 SYDVKM. The DNA of the CDR3 is TGTGCCAGCAGTTTATTAGGGGCGGGCTATGGCTACACCTTC. It specifies CASSLLGAGYGYTF.

This sequence joins TRBV3-1 and TRBJ2-7; 7 bases map to TRBD1. Germline CDR1 and CDR2: LGHDT and YNNKEL (reference sequence). The CDR3 has 14 amino acids. V lost 3 bases to trimming and J lost 6 bases; unmatched junction nucleotides: 8. The CDR3 DNA reads TGTGCCAGCAGCCAGACCGGGACAGCCCTCGAGCAGTACTTC. Translation: CASSQTGTALEQYF.

The rearrangement uses TRBV18 and TRBJ1-1; 7 bases are shared with TRBD1. The germline CDR1 and CDR2 sequences are KGHSH and LQKENI. Losses at the gene ends were 3 bases for V and 1 base for J; bases not matched to a gene: 8. CDR3 length: 16 residues. In nucleotides, the CDR3 is TGTGCCAGCTCACCGTTCGGGACAGAGCCGAACACTGAAGCTTTCTTT. This gives the protein CASSPFGTEPNTEAFF.

J is TRBJ2-7 and V is TRBV29-1; D gene unclear. The germline CDR1 and CDR2 sequences are SQVTM and ANQGSEA. The CDR3 loop spans 13 amino acids. The V gene lost 7 bases and the J gene lost 0 bases, with 13 bases spanning the gap. CDR3 in DNA: TGCAGCGCTCATGGGGTAAGCTCCTACGAGCAGTACTTC. It is translated as CSAHGVSSYEQYF.

This clonotype was counted many times. V and J are TRBV3-1 and TRBJ2-2; 8 nucleotides align to TRBD1. J lost 1 base, V lost 4 bases, and 8 bases had no gene match. CDR1 and CDR2 (germline): LGHDT, YNNKEL (reference sequence). The CDR3 length is 17 residues. CDR3 bases: TGTGCCAGCAGCCCTAACCAGGACAGGGTGAACACCGGGGAGCTGTTTTTT. Amino acid sequence: CASSPNQDRVNTGELFF.

This clonotype was recorded many times. V is TRBV9 and J is TRBJ2-6; 8 bases match TRBD2. Germline loops: CDR1 SGDLS, CDR2 YYNGEE. Trimming removed 3 bases from V and 0 bases from J; junction bases left unmatched: 8. CDR3 length equals 18 residues. The CDR3 region is CASSGGAGVNSGANVLTF. As DNA, the CDR3 is TGTGCCAGCAGCGGAGGAGCGGGGGTCAACTCTGGGGCCAACGTCCTGACTTTC.

This clonotype came up a few times. The V and J genes are TRBV7-2 and TRBJ1-2, with TRBD1 matching over 11 bases. Per the germline V gene, CDR1 is SGHTA and CDR2 is FQGNSA. The V and J ends lost 5 bases and 5 bases, in that order; junction bases with no gene match: 10. This CDR3 region has 16 residues. The DNA of the CDR3 is TGTGCCAGCAGCCCGCGGACAGGGGGCATTGGGTATGGCTACACCTTC. Translating it yields CASSPRTGGIGYGYTF.

The V call is TRBV25-1, the J call TRBJ2-5; D not resolved. Germline CDR1 is MGHDK and CDR2 is SYGVNS. V gave up 7 bases and J gave up 4 bases, with 7 bases separating them. The CDR3 is 11 residues long. CDR3 sequence (DNA): TGTGCCAGCATGCATCGAGAGACCCAGTACTTC. This codes for CASMHRETQYF.

The V call is TRBV6-6, the J call TRBJ2-2; tentative D call: TRBD1 (6 bases). V shed 4 bases and J shed 10 bases, with 13 bases lying between them. Germline-derived CDR1 and CDR2 are MNHNY and SVGAGI (reference sequence). The CDR3 has 13 amino acids. CDR3: CASSSMGAQELFF. The CDR3 coding sequence is TGTGCCAGCAGTTCAATGGGGGCCCAGGAGCTGTTTTTT.

Worth noting for this clonotype: One junction end disagrees with the germline gene, perhaps due to a read error. This chain connects TRBV7-6 to TRBJ1-1; tentative D call: TRBD1 (5 bases). The germline CDR1 and CDR2 sequences are SGHVS and FNYEAQ. CDR3 length: 13 amino acids. CDR3 amino acids: CASSLAGQAEAFF. Here the CDR3 DNA reads TGTGCCAGCAGCCTAGCAGGGCAGGCTGAAGCTTTCTTT. Complete variable domain (other parts from reference TRBV7-6 and TRBJ1-1): GAGVSQSPRYKVTKRGQDVALRCDPISGHVSLYWYRQALGQGPEFLTYFNYEAQQDKSGLPNDRFSAERPEGSISTLTIQRTEQRDSAMYRCASSLAGQAEAFFGQGTRLTVV.

This clonotype occurred many times. The chain joins TRBV28 to TRBJ1-2; possible D gene TRBD1, 5 bases. V shed 6 bases and J shed 2 bases, with 10 bases lying between them. The length of the CDR3 is 13 residues. In germline, CDR1 is MDHEN, CDR2 SYDVKM. CDR3 in DNA: TGTGCCAGCAGGGGACCGGAGAACTATGGCTACACCTTC. Translating gives CASRGPENYGYTF.

The rearrangement joins TRBV7-9 to TRBJ2-3; TRBD2 is a possible D gene (5 bases). This CDR3 is built from 14 residues. Looked up from germline, CDR1 is SEHNR and CDR2 is FQNEAQ (reference sequence). V lost 1 base and J lost 4, with 9 bases in between. The CDR3 region has the DNA TGTGCCAGCAGCTTAGTGTCCGGGGCAGATACGCAGTATTTT. It yields the protein CASSLVSGADTQYF.

Only a few counts were recorded for this clonotype. The chain recombines TRBV20-1 with TRBJ2-1; D is unclear. The length of the CDR3 is 14 residues. The V end lost 6 bases, the J end lost 0 bases, and 12 bases lay between the germline ends. Germline V CDR1 and CDR2: DFQATT, SNEGSKA (reference sequence). CDR3 nucleotide sequence: TGCAGTGCGCGAGCAGCCTTCTCCTACAATGAGCAGTTCTTC. Residues: CSARAAFSYNEQFF.

The chain recombines TRBV29-1 with TRBJ2-3, with D possibly matching TRBD1 (5 bases). The germline CDR1 and CDR2 sequences are SQVTM and ANQGSEA. V was pared by 8 bases and J by 5 bases, with 14 bases between. This CDR3 is 12 amino acids long. This CDR3 reads CSPQLGQDTQYF. The DNA for the CDR3 is TGCAGCCCCCAACTGGGGCAAGATACGCAGTATTTT.

There are a few counts of this clonotype. This rearrangement joins TRBV25-1 to TRBJ2-2; D might be TRBD1 or TRBD2, each matching 5 bases. The CDR3 is 14 amino acids. The germline CDR1 and CDR2 sequences are MGHDK and SYGVNS. Trimming removed 5 bases at V and 1 base at J, with 8 bases between. CDR3 bases: TGTGCCAGCAGTCTGGGGGAGAACACCGGGGAGCTGTTTTTT. Translated, it gives CASSLGENTGELFF. The full variable domain, with the rest looked up from reference TRBV25-1 and TRBJ2-2, is EADIYQTPRYLVIGTGKKITLECSQTMGHDKMYWYQQDPGMELHLIHYSYGVNSTEKGDLSSESTVSRIRTEHFPLTLESARPSHTSQYLCASSLGENTGELFFGEGSRLTVL.

The sample holds a few counts of this clonotype. The V call is TRBV7-8, the J call TRBJ1-3, with TRBD1 matching 7 bases. After removal of 4 bases from V and 8 bases from J, the junction contained 8 bases not matched to a gene. The CDR3 has 14 amino acids. Germline-derived CDR1 and CDR2 are SGHVS and FQNEAQ. The chain's CDR3 is CASSSGQPGDTIYF. CDR3 DNA: TGTGCCAGCAGCTCGGGACAGCCAGGGGACACCATATATTTT.

Only a few counts were recorded for this clonotype. The chain has TRBV7-9 and TRBJ1-2, with TRBD1 identical over 7 bases. The CDR3 totals 15 residues. CDR1 is SEHNR and CDR2 is FQNEAQ in the germline V gene (reference sequence). The V gene end was trimmed by 1 base and the J gene end by 1 base; junction bases not matched to a gene: 3. CDR3 nucleotide sequence: TGTGCCAGCAGCTTAGAACAGGGGAATAACTATGGCTACACCTTC. Its protein is CASSLEQGNNYGYTF. The variable domain in full, with the rest retrieved from reference TRBV7-9 and TRBJ1-2, is DTGVSQNPRHKITKRGQNVTFRCDPISEHNRLYWYRQTLGQGPEFLTYFQNEAQLEKSRLLSDRFSAERPKGSFSTLEIQRTEQGDSAMYLCASSLEQGNNYGYTFGSGTRLTVV.

J is TRBJ2-1 and V is TRBV6-2 or TRBV6-3; 9 nucleotides align to TRBD2. The CDR3 contains 16 residues. In germline, CDR1 is MNHEY, CDR2 SVGEGT. V shed 2 bases and J 3 bases; nucleotides not matched to a gene: 5. The CDR3 protein is CASSYAGGTLYNEQFF. The DNA for the CDR3 is TGTGCCAGCAGTTACGCGGGGGGGACCCTCTACAATGAGCAGTTCTTC.

This clonotype was seen more than once but under ten times. The chain recombines TRBV4-1 with TRBJ2-1; 11 bases match TRBD2. Germline assignment: CDR1 MGHRA and CDR2 YSYEKL. There are 18 residues in the CDR3. Trimming at V came to 1 base and at J to 4 bases, leaving 9 bases not matched to a gene. The CDR3 here is CASSQGGTGLAEYNEQFF. As DNA, the CDR3 is TGCGCCAGCAGCCAAGGTGGCACGGGACTAGCGGAATACAATGAGCAGTTCTTC.